This T cell receptor (beta chain) came from a study of T cell responses to AZD1222 COVID-19 vaccine. Study-level findings and limits: Without day 14 samples, only post-peak T cell repertoires were studied. Along spike, vaccine-associated CD4 TCRs were found throughout, with dominance at 160-218 and 743-854. Unmutated regions of variants are reportedly targeted by nearly half of spike-specific TCRs.

TCRdb keeps only in-frame clones here, not all; method: immunoSEQ multiplex PCR. Of 100,000 or so clones in the sample, 87% were seen once. The length of the CDR3 is 13 residues. Germline CDR1 is LNHDA and CDR2 is SQIVND (reference sequence). Trimming removed 6 bases at V and 3 bases at J, with 9 bases between. On this clone: Its antigen is unknown.

Sample: peripheral blood, taken on day 0 of AZD1222 vaccination. The rearrangement joins TRBV19 to TRBJ1-3; no clear D. This clonotype was obtained from an adult in good health. DNA of the CDR3: TGTGCCAGTAGCCCGGGCCATGGAAACACCATATATTTT. This sequence encodes CASSPGHGNTIYF.